This T cell receptor beta chain was profiled in a study of blood T cells in healthy people across ages. Study context: Every two T cells gave about one barcoded beta molecule via template switching.

The authors ran a second PCR of 7 to 11 cycles using a sample-barcoded 5' primer and a J-beta primer mix. From the 5' RACE reads, TCRdb called clonotypes with MiXCR, one entry per CDR3 protein. The sample consists of about 680,000 distinct CDR3 sequences, 49% of them appearing once. CDR3 length: 15 residues. V lost 5 bases and J lost 2, with 19 bases in between. Per the germline V gene, CDR1 is DFQATT and CDR2 is SNEGSKA (reference sequence). About this clonotype itself: Its antigen is as yet unknown.

General study findings and limits: As naive T cell percentage varied, TCR beta diversity correlated strongly with it.

The TCR was taken from a woman aged 55-70 years in good health. The specimen sequenced was blood. The rearrangement links TRBV20-1 to TRBJ2-7; D is possibly TRBD2 (6 bases). CDR3 sequence (DNA): TGCAGTGCTCTACTAGCCGGAAAGAGCGCCTACGAGCAGTACTTC. Protein product: CSALLAGKSAYEQYF.